The 19 T cell receptor beta chains reported below all come from one sample, sequenced in a study of early T cells in non-severe SARS-CoV-2 infection. TCRdb redid the calling of the 5' RACE reads with MiXCR, one entry per CDR3 protein. This sample has 45,000 or so distinct CDR3 sequences, with roughly 4% found just once. Source material: whole blood. The receptor set was obtained from an adult who was a healthcare worker with PCR-confirmed SARS-CoV-2 infection or an uninfected control (not recorded which).

This clonotype was observed many times. The rearrangement uses TRBV4-1 and TRBJ2-7, with D perhaps TRBD2 (6 bases). This CDR3 is built from 15 residues. Looked up from germline, CDR1 is MGHRA and CDR2 is YSYEKL. V dropped 0 bases and J dropped 4 bases, with 13 bases sitting between them. The CDR3 protein is CASSQDGGDPYEQYF. For the CDR3, the DNA is TGCGCCAGCAGCCAAGACGGCGGGGACCCGTACGAGCAGTACTTC.

This clonotype was seen at least ten times. CDR3 nucleotides: TGCAGCGTAGAGGGGAGTACCGGGGAGCTGTTTTTT. This encodes CSVEGSTGELFF. This chain connects TRBV29-1 to TRBJ2-2, with D possibly being TRBD1 or TRBD2 (5 bases each). CDR3 size: 12 residues. Germline-derived CDR1 and CDR2 are SQVTM and ANQGSEA. Deletions cut 6 bases from V and 5 bases from J, with 10 bases between.

The rearrangement uses TRBV29-1 and TRBJ2-3; no clear D gene. The ends were cut back, 3 bases at V and 2 bases at J, with 6 bases in the middle. Germline CDR1 is SQVTM and CDR2 is ANQGSEA. The CDR3 runs 12 residues. In nucleotides, the CDR3 is TGCAGCGTTGAGGCGTTCACAGATACGCAGTATTTT. Protein sequence: CSVEAFTDTQYF.

The V and J genes are TRBV18 and TRBJ2-5; 11 nucleotides agree with TRBD2. Germline CDR1 is KGHSH and CDR2 is LQKENI. This CDR3 comprises 15 residues. The ends lost 5 bases at V and 3 bases at J; junction bases unmatched: 5. CDR3 nucleotides: TGTGCCAGCTCAGAAACTAGCGGGAGAAAAGAGACCCAGTACTTC. Encoded protein: CASSETSGRKETQYF.

The genes are TRBV24-1 and TRBJ2-5; 9 nucleotides line up with TRBD1. This CDR3 region has 15 residues. CDR1 KGHDR and CDR2 SFDVKD come from the germline V gene. V lost 6 bases to trimming and J lost 5 bases; unmatched junction nucleotides: 9. The CDR3 sequence is CATSRLGQGDETQYF. DNA for the CDR3: TGTGCCACCAGTCGTCTGGGACAGGGTGATGAGACCCAGTACTTC.

This clonotype was detected many times. This chain links TRBV6-1 with TRBJ1-2, with D uncertain. The CDR3 is made up of 12 amino acids. Germline V gene lookup returns CDR1 MNHNS and CDR2 SASEGT. Trimming left V 1 base short and J 3 bases short, with 3 bases between. This chain's CDR3 is CASSEGYYGYTF. CDR3 nucleotides: TGTGCCAGCAGTGAAGGGTACTATGGCTACACCTTC.

In this sample, this clonotype turned up many times. The chain uses TRBV6-1 and TRBJ2-7, with TRBD1 identical over 7 bases. The CDR3 sequence is 14 residues long. Per the germline V gene, CDR1 is MNHNS and CDR2 is SASEGT. Trimming cost V 3 bases and J 7 bases; bases outside gene matches: 9. In nucleotides, the CDR3 is TGTGCCAGCAGTGACACGACAGGGATAAGGGAGCAGTACTTC. Protein: CASSDTTGIREQYF.

The chain has TRBV12-3 or TRBV12-4 and TRBJ1-2, with 7 bases identical to TRBD1. The CDR3 spans 14 residues. J lost 8 bases, V lost 6 bases, and 12 bases had no gene match. CDR3 sequence: CASSSPDRVGGYTF. In DNA, the CDR3 is TGTGCCAGCAGCTCCCCCGACAGGGTCGGAGGCTACACCTTC.

This clonotype was recorded at least ten times. The chain recombines TRBV11-2 with TRBJ2-1, with 9 bases aligning to TRBD2. Trimming took 4 bases from V and 10 from J; bases not matched to a gene: 8. The CDR3 length is 14 residues. Germline values: CDR1 SGHAT, CDR2 FQNNGV. The CDR3 DNA reads TGTGCCAGCAGCTCCCAGCGGGGGGAGGGAGAGCAGTTCTTC. Protein product: CASSSQRGEGEQFF.

Concerning this clonotype: A much larger clone differs from this one at a single base, so this may be a read error. This rearrangement joins TRBV6-4 to TRBJ2-7; 7 bases are a match to TRBD2. The ends lost 5 bases at V and 2 bases at J; junction bases unmatched: 6. The CDR3 covers 14 residues. Looked up from germline, CDR1 is MRHNA and CDR2 is SNTAGT. CDR3 protein: CASSPSSGTYEQYF. As DNA, the CDR3 is TGTGCCAGCAGTCCTTCTAGCGGCACCTACGAGCAGTACTTC.

This clonotype has a count of ten or more. The chain couples TRBV7-3 to TRBJ2-1; possibly TRBD1 for D (6 bases). The germline V gene encodes CDR1 SGHTA and CDR2 FQGTGA. There are 15 residues in the CDR3. V lost 5 bases and J lost 4, with 15 bases in between. The CDR3 loop reads CASSLAGDRYNEQFF. As DNA, the CDR3 is TGTGCCAGCAGCCTTGCAGGGGATCGGTACAATGAGCAGTTCTTC. The full variable domain, its missing parts supplied by reference TRBV7-3 and TRBJ2-1, is GAGVSQTPSNKVTEKGKYVELRCDPISGHTALYWYRQSLGQGPEFLIYFQGTGAADDSGLPNDRFFAVRPEGSVSTLKIQRTERGDSAVYLCASSLAGDRYNEQFFGPGTRLTVL.

This clonotype was counted a few times. The CDR3 sequence: CASSYSKSLAGRKTQYF. CDR3 nucleotides: TGTGCCAGCAGTTACTCGAAAAGTCTAGCGGGTAGGAAGACCCAGTACTTC. The chain has TRBV6-5 and TRBJ2-5; 8 nucleotides match TRBD2. The V gene end was trimmed by 0 bases and the J gene end by 6 bases; junction bases not matched to a gene: 12. Germline V gene sequence: CDR1 MNHEY, CDR2 SVGAGI. This CDR3 spans 17 amino acids.

V gene TRBV5-1 combines with J gene TRBJ2-3, with a possible D match to TRBD1 (7 bases). This CDR3 has 14 residues. Germline assignment: CDR1 SGHRS and CDR2 YFSETQ. Trimming cost V 4 bases and J 8 bases, with 17 bases left between them. DNA of the CDR3: TGCGCCAGCAGCCTAGACAGGGAGGTGGGTACGCAGTATTTT. Translation: CASSLDREVGTQYF.

This clonotype was recorded a few times. This chain links TRBV10-3 with TRBJ2-1; D uncertain. CDR3 length: 11 residues. V was pared by 10 bases and J by 5 bases, with 9 bases between. From germline, CDR1 is ENHRY and CDR2 SYGVKD. CDR3 DNA: TGTGCCACCGCTTCAGACAATGAGCAGTTCTTC. The encoded protein is CATASDNEQFF.

This clonotype was seen many times. The gene calls are TRBV11-2 and TRBJ2-3, with 14 bases aligning to TRBD2. The V gene's germline CDR1 is SGHAT and CDR2 FQNNGV. CDR3 length: 17 residues. V shed 6 bases, J shed 2 bases, and the junction held 7 bases outside the gene matches. The CDR3 is CASRPGLAGGYTDTQYF. The CDR3 nucleotides read TGTGCCAGCAGACCTGGACTAGCGGGGGGATACACAGATACGCAGTATTTT.

In its sample, this clonotype was seen many times. The CDR3 region has the DNA TGCAGTGCTAGTGCACAGGTACTCCGAGAGACCCAGTACTTC. Its protein is CSASAQVLRETQYF. J is TRBJ2-5 and V is TRBV20-1, with a possible D match to TRBD1 (5 bases). The CDR3 contains 14 residues. Per germline, CDR1 DFQATT and CDR2 SNEGSKA (reference sequence). Trimming shortened V by 3 bases and J by 4 bases, and 15 bases separated the two germline ends.

In this sample, this clonotype turned up many times. The chain joins TRBV15 to TRBJ1-5; D gene uncertain. The CDR3 spans 13 residues. Germline assignment: CDR1 LNHNV and CDR2 YYDKDF (reference sequence). Trimming pared 0 bases from V and 7 bases from J, leaving 7 bases between. For the CDR3, the DNA is TGTGCCACCAGCAGAGAGGGGTGGCAGCCCCAGCATTTT. Amino acids: CATSREGWQPQHF.

The sample holds many counts of this clonotype. The rearrangement joins TRBV25-1 to TRBJ1-4; D gene uncertain. This CDR3 is built from 11 residues. V shed 6 bases and J shed 5 bases, with 4 bases lying between them. CDR1 is MGHDK and CDR2 is SYGVNS in the germline V gene. In DNA, the CDR3 is TGTGCCAGCAGAGGGAATGAAAAACTGTTTTTT. Encoded protein: CASRGNEKLFF.

This clonotype showed up many times. The chain is built from TRBV15 and TRBJ1-1; D gene ambiguous. Germline-derived CDR1 and CDR2 are LNHNV and YYDKDF (reference sequence). The CDR3 is made up of 13 amino acids. With 2 bases removed from V and 1 base from J, the gap between germline ends came to 5 bases. The CDR3 nucleotides are TGTGCCACCAGCAGACCAGAGAACACTGAAGCTTTCTTT. Encoded protein: CATSRPENTEAFF.